The clone carrying this T cell receptor (beta chain) was recorded a few times. The second PCR ran roughly 7 to 11 cycles with a sample-barcoded 5' primer and J-beta primers. TCRdb independently ran MiXCR on the 5' RACE reads; one entry per CDR3 protein. The data show roughly 1 million distinct CDR3 sequences, with around 25% seen just once and approximately 0.75% held by the top ten. Germline lookup yields CDR1 DFQATT and CDR2 SNEGSKA (reference sequence). CDR3 size: 13 residues. Trimming at V came to 5 bases and at J to 6 bases, leaving 7 bases not matched to a gene. This entry belongs to a study of blood T cells in healthy people across ages. Each donor supplied around 9.6 milliliters of peripheral blood. The same specimen was also included in a second study, on T cells of mothers and their children. According to that study: The study obtained over 8 million TCR beta CDR3 reads per mother and 3 million to 3.5 million per child.

The chain links TRBV20-1 to TRBJ2-7, with 10 bases fitting TRBD2. The TCR originated in a girl aged 2 to 9 in good health. The sample comprised blood. This CDR3 is CSAYPGLAIEQYF. In nucleotides, the CDR3 is TGCAGTGCTTACCCGGGACTAGCGATCGAGCAGTACTTC.